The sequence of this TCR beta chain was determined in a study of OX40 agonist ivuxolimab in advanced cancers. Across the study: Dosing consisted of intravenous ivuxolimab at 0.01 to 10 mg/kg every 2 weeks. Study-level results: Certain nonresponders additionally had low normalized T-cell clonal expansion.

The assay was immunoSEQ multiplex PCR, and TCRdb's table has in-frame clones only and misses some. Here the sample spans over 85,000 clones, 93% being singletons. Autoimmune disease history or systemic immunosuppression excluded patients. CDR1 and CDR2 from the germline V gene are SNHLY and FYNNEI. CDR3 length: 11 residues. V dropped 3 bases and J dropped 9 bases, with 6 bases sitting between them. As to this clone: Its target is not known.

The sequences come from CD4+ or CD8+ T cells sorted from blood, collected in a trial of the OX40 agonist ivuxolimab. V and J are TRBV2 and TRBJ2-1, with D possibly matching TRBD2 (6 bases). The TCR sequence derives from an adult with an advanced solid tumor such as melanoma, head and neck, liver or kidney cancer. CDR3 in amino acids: CASSEEGEQFF. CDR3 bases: TGTGCCAGCAGTGAGGAGGGTGAGCAGTTCTTC.